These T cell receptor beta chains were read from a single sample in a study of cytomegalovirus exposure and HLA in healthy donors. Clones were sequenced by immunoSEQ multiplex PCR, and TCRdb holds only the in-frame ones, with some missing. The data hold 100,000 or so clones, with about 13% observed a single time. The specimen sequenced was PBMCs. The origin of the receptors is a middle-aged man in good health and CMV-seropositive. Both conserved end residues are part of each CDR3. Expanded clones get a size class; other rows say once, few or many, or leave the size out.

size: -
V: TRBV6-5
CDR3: CASTKGGARISEAFF

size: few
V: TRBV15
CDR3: CATSRSPSTGSTGELFF

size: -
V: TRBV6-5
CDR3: CASSYATTGNYGYTF

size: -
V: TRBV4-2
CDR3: CASSQGLDVGTRAGEQYF

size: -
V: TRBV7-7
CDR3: CASSNKLVTRAGELFF

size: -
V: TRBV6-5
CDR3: CASRTSMNTEAFF

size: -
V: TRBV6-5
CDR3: CASSYFGLVETQYF

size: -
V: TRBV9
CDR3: CASSVAEGAGSETQYF

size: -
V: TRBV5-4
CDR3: CASSPGGTSNYGYTF

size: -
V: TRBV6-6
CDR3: CATFGVTEAFF

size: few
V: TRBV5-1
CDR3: CASSRDSARTLYGYTF

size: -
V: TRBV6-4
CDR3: CASTPQGGDTGELFF

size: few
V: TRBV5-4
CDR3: CASSWAGNSSPLHF

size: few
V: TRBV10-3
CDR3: CAISEKSGLGGVDTQYF

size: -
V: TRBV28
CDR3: CASSLSDLSYVRDEQYF

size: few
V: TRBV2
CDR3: CASTRDSNEKLFF

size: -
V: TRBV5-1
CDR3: CASSGSPGTEETQYF

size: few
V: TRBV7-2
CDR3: CASSLVGGEYEQYF

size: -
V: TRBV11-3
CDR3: CASSFGLTNEQFF

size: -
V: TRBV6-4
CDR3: CASSRSRGKHYTNTGELFF

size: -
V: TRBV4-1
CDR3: CASSQPRRTDGYTF

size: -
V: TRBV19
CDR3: CASSNQPSTGAQQPQHF

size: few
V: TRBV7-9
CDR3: CASNQGGRETNEKLFF

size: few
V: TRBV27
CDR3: CASSWDREQPQHF

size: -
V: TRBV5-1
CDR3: CASSLDGSQETQYF

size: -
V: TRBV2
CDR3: CASSGRGKDSGELFF

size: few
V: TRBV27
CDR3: CASSLFPGDRGTDTQYF

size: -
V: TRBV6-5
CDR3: CASQTGLDYGYTF

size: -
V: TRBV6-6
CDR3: CASSYWAGGGIDTQYF

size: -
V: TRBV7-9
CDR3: CASSLGQINYGYTF

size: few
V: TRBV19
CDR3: CASSIQAGARNEQFF

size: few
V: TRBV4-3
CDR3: CASSQDRGEGQPQHF

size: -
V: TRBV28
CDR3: CASSTSGTLAVNEQFF

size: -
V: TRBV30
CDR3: CAWSAQGDWVGSYNSPLHF

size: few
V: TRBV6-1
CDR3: CASSEFVGTGSEKLFF

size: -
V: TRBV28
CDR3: CASSLRDRASYEQYF

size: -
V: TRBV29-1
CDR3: CSVGTSGNTGELFF

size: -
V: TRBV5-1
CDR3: CASSLSLNEQTYEQYF

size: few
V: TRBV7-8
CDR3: CASSGTSGTTGELFF

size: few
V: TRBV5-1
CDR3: CASSLPSGLVSEQYF

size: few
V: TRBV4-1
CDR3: CASSQGADPAFF

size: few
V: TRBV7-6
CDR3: CASSPGTSGSYNEQFF

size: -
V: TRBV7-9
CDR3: CASSTGTYTGELFF

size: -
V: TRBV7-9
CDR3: CASSSQGNTEAFF

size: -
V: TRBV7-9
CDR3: CASSLVHGDGNTIYF

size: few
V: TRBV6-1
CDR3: CASSVNTQYF

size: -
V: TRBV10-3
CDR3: CAISESQTPYEQYF

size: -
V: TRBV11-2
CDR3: CASSPRTGEVNNEQFF

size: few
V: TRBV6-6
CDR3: CASSYELNQPQHF

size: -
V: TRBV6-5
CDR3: CASSYLGQGAYNEQFF

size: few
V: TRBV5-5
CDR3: CASSLGRGTTGELFF

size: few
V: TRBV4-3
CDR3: CASSFGLELNEKLFF

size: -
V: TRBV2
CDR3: CASRKNPSGSLSEQYF

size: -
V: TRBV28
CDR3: CASQLVSGTDTQYF

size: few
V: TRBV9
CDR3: CASSVEGRTDTQYF

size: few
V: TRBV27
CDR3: CASSSLLDGYTF

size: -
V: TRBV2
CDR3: CASSPRRGSQETQYF

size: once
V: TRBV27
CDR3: CASSLAFYNEQFF

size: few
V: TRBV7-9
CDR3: CARSGASGSDEQFF

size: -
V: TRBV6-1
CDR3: CASIGGRGYNEQFF